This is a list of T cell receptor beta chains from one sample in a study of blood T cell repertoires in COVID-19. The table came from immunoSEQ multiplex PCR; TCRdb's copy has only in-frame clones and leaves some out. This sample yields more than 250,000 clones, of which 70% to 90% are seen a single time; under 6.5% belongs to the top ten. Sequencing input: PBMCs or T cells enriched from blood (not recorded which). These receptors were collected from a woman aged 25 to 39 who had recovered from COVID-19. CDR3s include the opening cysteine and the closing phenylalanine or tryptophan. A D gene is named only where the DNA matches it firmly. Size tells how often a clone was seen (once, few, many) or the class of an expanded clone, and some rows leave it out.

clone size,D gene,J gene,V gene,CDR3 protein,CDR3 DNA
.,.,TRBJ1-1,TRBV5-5,CASTGGDTEAFF,TGTGCCAGCACCGGGGGAGACACTGAAGCTTTCTTT
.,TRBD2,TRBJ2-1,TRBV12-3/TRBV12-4,CASLAGSYNEQFF,TGTGCCAGTTTAGCGGGGAGTTACAATGAGCAGTTCTTC
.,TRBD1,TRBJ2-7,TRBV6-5,CASRQGYYEQYF,TGTGCCAGCAGACAGGGGTACTACGAGCAGTACTTC
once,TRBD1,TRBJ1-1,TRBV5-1,CASSIEDRGLNTEAFF,TGCGCCAGCAGCATCGAGGACAGGGGGCTGAACACTGAAGCTTTCTTT
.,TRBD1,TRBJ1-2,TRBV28,CASSRVGQGNGYTF,TGTGCCAGCAGTCGTGTGGGACAGGGAAATGGCTACACCTTC
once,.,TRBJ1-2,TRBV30,CAWSVQGYGYTF,TGTGCCTGGAGTGTACAGGGCTATGGCTACACCTTC
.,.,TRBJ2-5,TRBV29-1,CSVDKYFAQETQYF,TGCAGCGTTGATAAATATTTTGCGCAAGAGACCCAGTACTTC
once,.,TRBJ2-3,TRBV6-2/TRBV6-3,CASSFPPDTQYF,TGTGCCAGCAGTTTCCCCCCGGATACGCAGTATTTT
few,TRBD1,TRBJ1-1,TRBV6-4,CASREDRGFAEAFF,TGTGCCAGCAGAGAAGACAGGGGATTCGCTGAAGCTTTCTTT
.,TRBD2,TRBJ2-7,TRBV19,CASSISAGGEQYF,TGTGCCAGTAGTATTAGCGCCGGGGGGGAGCAGTACTTC
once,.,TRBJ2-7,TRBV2,CASSGYEQYF,TGTGCCAGCAGCGGTTACGAGCAGTACTTC
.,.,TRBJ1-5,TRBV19,CASNGRLNQPQHF,TGTGCCAGTAACGGCCGACTCAATCAGCCCCAGCATTTT
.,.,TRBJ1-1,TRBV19,CASSIGTRGNTEAFF,TGTGCCAGTAGTATAGGGACCAGGGGGAACACTGAAGCTTTCTTT
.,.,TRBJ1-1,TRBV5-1,CASSYGGTVNTEAFF,TGCGCCAGCAGCTACGGAGGGACGGTGAACACTGAAGCTTTCTTT
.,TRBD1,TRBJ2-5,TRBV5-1,CASSLGARGETQYF,TGCGCCAGCAGTCTGGGGGCCAGGGGGGAGACCCAGTACTTC
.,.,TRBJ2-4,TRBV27,CASSSQGLSWYF,TGTGCCAGCAGTTCCCAGGGCCTCAGTTGGTACTTC
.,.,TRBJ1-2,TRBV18,CASSEQQGGGYTF,TGTGCCAGCTCCGAGCAGCAGGGTGGAGGCTACACCTTC
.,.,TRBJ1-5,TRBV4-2,CASSQVEVTEYQPQHF,TGTGCCAGCAGCCAAGTTGAGGTGACAGAATATCAGCCCCAGCATTTT
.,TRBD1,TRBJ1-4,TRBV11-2,CASSNPRGRTEKLFF,TGTGCCAGCAGCAATCCCAGGGGGCGAACGGAAAAACTGTTTTTT
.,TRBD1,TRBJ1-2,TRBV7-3,CASSPQGQGYGYTF,TGTGCCAGCAGCCCCCAAGGACAGGGGTATGGCTACACCTTC
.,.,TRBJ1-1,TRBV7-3,CASSSEMNTEAFF,TGTGCCAGCAGCAGCGAAATGAACACTGAAGCTTTCTTT
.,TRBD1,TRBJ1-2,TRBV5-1,CASSKGQASDGYTF,TGCGCCAGCAGCAAGGGACAGGCCTCCGATGGCTACACCTTC
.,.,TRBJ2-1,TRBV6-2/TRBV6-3,CASSYSRGNEQFF,TGTGCCAGCAGTTACTCTCGGGGGAATGAGCAGTTCTTC
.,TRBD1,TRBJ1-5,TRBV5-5,CASQGGTGNSNQPQHF,TGTGCCAGCCAAGGCGGGACAGGTAATAGCAATCAGCCCCAGCATTTT
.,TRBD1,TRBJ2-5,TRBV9,CASSVQGVQETQYF,TGTGCCAGCAGCGTACAGGGGGTTCAAGAGACCCAGTACTTC
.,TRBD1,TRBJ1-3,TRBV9,CASSVTGQDTIYF,TGTGCCAGCAGCGTAACAGGACAGGACACCATATATTTT
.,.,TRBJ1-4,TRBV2,CASSESTLPLGVFF,TGTGCCAGCAGTGAAAGTACCCTGCCCCTCGGGGTGTTTTTT
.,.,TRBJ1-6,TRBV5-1,CASSADSYNSPLHF,TGCGCCAGCAGCGCCGACAGCTATAATTCACCCCTCCACTTT
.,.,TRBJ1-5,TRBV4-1,CASSQMSGDSNQPQHF,TGCGCCAGCAGCCAAATGTCAGGGGACAGCAATCAGCCCCAGCATTTT
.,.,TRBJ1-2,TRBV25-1,CASSPEYERYGYTF,TGTGCCAGCAGTCCCGAGTATGAGCGCTATGGCTACACCTTC
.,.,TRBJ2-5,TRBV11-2,CASSLPGGGETQYF,TGTGCCAGCAGCTTACCGGGGGGCGGAGAGACCCAGTACTTC
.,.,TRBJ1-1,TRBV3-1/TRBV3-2,CASSQAMNTEAFF,TGTGCCAGCAGTCAAGCTATGAACACTGAAGCTTTCTTT
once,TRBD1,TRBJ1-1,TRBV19,CASSIVTGATTEAFF,TGTGCCAGTAGTATAGTAACAGGGGCCACCACTGAAGCTTTCTTT
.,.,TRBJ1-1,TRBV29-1,CSVEAGNTEAFF,TGCAGCGTTGAGGCGGGGAACACTGAAGCTTTCTTT
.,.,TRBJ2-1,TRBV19,CASRWGPDEQFF,TGTGCCAGTAGATGGGGGCCCGATGAGCAGTTCTTC
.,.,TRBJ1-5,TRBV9,CASSVEAGVNQPQHF,TGTGCCAGCAGCGTAGAGGCAGGGGTTAATCAGCCCCAGCATTTT
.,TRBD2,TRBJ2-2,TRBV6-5,CASGRTSGVTGELFF,TGTGCCAGCGGGAGGACTAGCGGTGTCACCGGGGAGCTGTTTTTT
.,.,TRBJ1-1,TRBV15,CATSREGRNTEAFF,TGTGCCACCAGCAGAGAGGGGAGAAACACTGAAGCTTTCTTT
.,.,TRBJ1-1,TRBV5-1,CASSSDVGVTFF,TGCGCCAGCAGCTCCGACGTGGGAGTAACTTTCTTT
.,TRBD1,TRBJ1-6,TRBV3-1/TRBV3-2,CASSQTTGVNSPLHF,TGTGCCAGCAGCCAGACGACAGGGGTGAATTCACCCCTCCACTTT
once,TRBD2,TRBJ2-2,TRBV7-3,CASSSRLAGGPNTGELFF,TGTGCCAGCAGCTCTCGACTAGCGGGGGGACCGAACACCGGGGAGCTGTTTTTT
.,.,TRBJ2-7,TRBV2,CASSETSVYEQYF,TGTGCCAGCAGTGAAACGTCGGTGTACGAGCAGTACTTC
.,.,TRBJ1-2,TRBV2,CASSEGALGYTF,TGTGCCAGCAGTGAAGGGGCGTTGGGCTACACCTTC
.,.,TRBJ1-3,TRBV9,CASTGSSGNTIYF,TGTGCCAGCACCGGGAGCTCTGGAAACACCATATATTTT
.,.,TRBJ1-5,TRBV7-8,CASSQPGQPQHF,TGTGCCAGCAGTCAACCAGGGCAGCCCCAGCATTTT
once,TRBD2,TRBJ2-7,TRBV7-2,CASSPLGGRGAYEQYF,TGTGCCAGCAGCCCCCTTGGCGGGCGGGGGGCCTACGAGCAGTACTTC
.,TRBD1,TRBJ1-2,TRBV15,CATSRNRDRDDGYTF,TGTGCCACCAGCAGAAACCGGGACAGGGATGATGGCTACACCTTC
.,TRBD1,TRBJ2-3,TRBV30,CAWTPGQGLATQYF,TGTGCCTGGACTCCGGGACAGGGACTCGCTACGCAGTATTTT
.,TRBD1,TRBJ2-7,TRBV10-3,CAIRIQGAGLDEQYF,TGTGCCATCAGGATACAGGGGGCAGGTTTAGACGAGCAGTACTTC
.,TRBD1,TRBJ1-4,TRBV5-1,CASSLGTGREKLFF,TGCGCCAGCAGCTTGGGGACAGGGAGGGAAAAACTGTTTTTT
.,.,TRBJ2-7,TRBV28,CASRIGDTSYEQYF,TGTGCCAGCAGGATAGGGGACACCTCCTACGAGCAGTACTTC
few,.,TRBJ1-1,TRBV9,CASNPDGQRNTEAFF,TGTGCCAGCAACCCCGACGGACAGAGGAACACTGAAGCTTTCTTT
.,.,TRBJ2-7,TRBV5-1,CASGTRDGSSYEQYF,TGCGCCAGTGGAACGAGGGACGGGAGCTCCTACGAGCAGTACTTC
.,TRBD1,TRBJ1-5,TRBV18,CASSQGQTGTQPQHF,TGTGCCAGCTCACAGGGACAGACAGGGACTCAGCCCCAGCATTTT